Below are 32 T cell receptor beta chains sequenced from a single sample in a study of Ad26.COV2.S vaccination and SARS-CoV-2 variants. TCRdb keeps only in-frame clones here, not all; method: immunoSEQ multiplex PCR. The table has hundreds of thousands of clones, more than 70% seen once. Indicated treatment: around 19 received Ad26.COV2.S at low or high dose, single or two shots; five or six received placebo; per-sample allocation not given. All samples were drawn on day 63, counting from the first vaccine or placebo injection. The material sequenced was peripheral blood, taken in a trial of Ad26.COV2.S vaccine versus placebo. Every receptor here comes from a person aged 18-65 years who received the Ad26.COV2.S COVID-19 vaccine or a placebo.

The V call is TRBV6-2 or TRBV6-3, the J call TRBJ2-1, with TRBD1 matching over 7 bases. Germline V gene sequence: CDR1 MNHEY, CDR2 SVGEGT. The CDR3 sequence is 19 residues long. Trimming at V came to 2 bases and at J to 0 bases, leaving 13 bases not matched to a gene. Here the CDR3 reads CASSYTARQGRSSYNEQFF. In nucleotides, the CDR3 is TGTGCCAGCAGTTACACCGCCCGACAGGGAAGGAGCTCCTACAATGAGCAGTTCTTC.

J is TRBJ2-7 and V is TRBV19; weak D call: TRBD1 (6 bases). Germline lookup yields CDR1 LNHDA and CDR2 SQIVND (reference sequence). The CDR3 has 13 residues. With 4 bases removed from V and 0 bases from J, the gap between germline ends came to 7 bases. The CDR3 DNA sequence: TGTGCCAGTAGTAAGGGGGACTCCTACGAGCAGTACTTC. Translated: CASSKGDSYEQYF.

V gene TRBV6-5 combines with J gene TRBJ1-4, with 12 bases identical to TRBD1. V trimming: 8 bases; J trimming: 8 bases; junction bases outside the gene matches: 9. Germline V CDR1 and CDR2: MNHEY, SVGAGI. CDR3 size: 15 residues. Written as DNA, the CDR3 is TGTGCCAGCCGGTTACCCGGGACAGGGGGCGAAAAACTGTTTTTT. This codes for CASRLPGTGGEKLFF.

The chain is built from TRBV3-1 (or the pseudogene TRBV3-2) and TRBJ1-2; D perhaps matches TRBD1 (5 bases). Germline assignment: CDR1 LGHDT and CDR2 YNNKEL (reference sequence). Trimming removed 0 bases at V and 8 bases at J, with 16 bases between. This CDR3 is 15 amino acids long. The CDR3 DNA is TGTGCCAGCAGCCAAGAAGGCCCACGGGGCTACGGCTACACCTTC. Residues: CASSQEGPRGYGYTF.

The chain couples TRBV25-1 to TRBJ2-2; D may be TRBD1 or TRBD2 (6 bases each). CDR3 length: 13 residues. Trimming pared 7 bases from V and 7 bases from J, leaving 13 bases between. CDR1 is MGHDK and CDR2 is SYGVNS in the germline V gene. CDR3 DNA: TGTGCCAGCAAATTACAGGGAGGCGGGGAGCTGTTTTTT. Translation gives CASKLQGGGELFF.

The V call is TRBV27, the J call TRBJ2-7; weak D call: TRBD2 (5 bases). In germline, CDR1 is MNHEY, CDR2 SMNVEV (reference sequence). This CDR3 region has 13 residues. The ends were cut back, 2 bases at V and 6 bases at J, with 11 bases in the middle. CDR3 region: CASSLRTASEQYF. CDR3 in DNA: TGTGCCAGCAGTTTACGGACTGCCTCCGAGCAGTACTTC.

V usage is TRBV10-1 and J usage is TRBJ2-1, with 9 bases lining up with TRBD2. V shed 0 bases and J 7 bases; nucleotides not matched to a gene: 7. This CDR3 is built from 16 residues. The V gene's germline CDR1 is WNHNN and CDR2 SYGVQD (reference sequence). CDR3 coding DNA: TGCGCCAGCAGTGAGTCGAATCCAGCGGGAGGAAATGAGCAGTTCTTC. Translating it yields CASSESNPAGGNEQFF.

The V gene is TRBV9, the J gene TRBJ2-1; 12 bases map to TRBD2. The CDR3 runs 15 residues. Germline CDR1 SGDLS, CDR2 YYNGEE. Trimming cost V 2 bases and J 7 bases; bases outside gene matches: 4. The CDR3 loop is CASSVTSGGFNEQFF. Here the CDR3 DNA reads TGTGCCAGCAGCGTGACTAGCGGGGGCTTTAATGAGCAGTTCTTC.

The V gene is TRBV24-1, the J gene TRBJ2-7; D is possibly TRBD1 (6 bases). Germline-derived CDR1 and CDR2 are KGHDR and SFDVKD. The CDR3 spans 15 residues. The ends were cut back, 3 bases at V and 2 bases at J, with 13 bases in the middle. CDR3 region: CATSDPGTSTYEQYF. The DNA of the CDR3 is TGTGCCACCAGTGATCCCGGGACATCCACCTACGAGCAGTACTTC.

J is TRBJ2-1 and V is TRBV7-2, with TRBD2 identical over 8 bases. Germline V gene lookup returns CDR1 SGHTA and CDR2 FQGNSA. This CDR3 has 15 amino acids. V shed 2 bases and J 9 bases; nucleotides not matched to a gene: 9. CDR3 loop: CASSLTAGAGGEQFF. CDR3 in DNA: TGTGCCAGCAGCTTAACAGCGGGGGCTGGGGGTGAGCAGTTCTTC.

This sequence joins TRBV6-1 and TRBJ1-3, with no clear D. The V and J ends lost 1 base and 4 bases respectively, with 5 bases between them. This CDR3 comprises 13 residues. The V gene's germline CDR1 is MNHNS and CDR2 SASEGT. In DNA form, the CDR3 reads TGTGCCAGCAGTGAAGTGTCGGGAAACACCATATATTTT. Translating it yields CASSEVSGNTIYF.

The gene calls are TRBV5-1 and TRBJ1-2; no clear D gene. Germline V CDR1 and CDR2: SGHRS, YFSETQ. The CDR3 has 13 amino acids. V was pared by 6 bases and J by 1 base, with 10 bases between. CDR3: CASKEDGNYGYTF. CDR3 coding DNA: TGCGCCAGCAAGGAGGACGGTAACTATGGCTACACCTTC. Full variable domain (remainder filled in from reference TRBV5-1 and TRBJ1-2): KAGVTQTPRYLIKTRGQQVTLSCSPISGHRSVSWYQQTPGQGLQFLFEYFSETQRNKGNFPGRFSGRQFSNSRSEMNVSTLELGDSALYLCASKEDGNYGYTFGSGTRLTVV.

The chain uses TRBV4-3 and TRBJ2-3; no definite D call. CDR1 LGHNA and CDR2 YSLEER come from the germline V gene. V lost 0 bases, J lost 5 bases, and 6 bases lay in between. The CDR3 has 13 amino acids. The chain's CDR3 is CASSQDRRDTQYF. The CDR3 DNA is TGCGCCAGCAGCCAAGACCGGCGAGATACGCAGTATTTT.

The chain couples TRBV5-6 to TRBJ1-2; the match to TRBD1 covers 7 bases. This CDR3 has 13 amino acids. Trimming cost V 4 bases and J 6 bases; bases outside gene matches: 6. Germline V gene sequence: CDR1 SGHDT, CDR2 YYEEEE. In nucleotides, the CDR3 is TGTGCCAGCAGCCGACAGGGAGGGAATGGCTACACCTTC. It translates to CASSRQGGNGYTF.

The V gene is TRBV6-2 or TRBV6-3, the J gene TRBJ2-1; D call uncertain. Between the trimmed V and J ends, which lost 0 bases and 5 bases, there was a span of 5 bases. The CDR3 has 13 residues. Germline CDR1 and CDR2: MNHEY and SVGEGT. The CDR3 coding sequence is TGTGCCAGCAGTTACTCACAGAACAATGAGCAGTTCTTC. It specifies CASSYSQNNEQFF.

This chain links TRBV6-5 with TRBJ2-7, with D possibly TRBD2 on 5 matching bases. Between the trimmed V and J ends, which lost 10 bases and 2 bases, there was a span of 12 bases. The CDR3 spans 12 residues. In germline, CDR1 is MNHEY, CDR2 SVGAGI. This CDR3 reads CATVSGTYEQYF. In nucleotides, the CDR3 is TGTGCCACCGTTTCGGGGACCTACGAGCAGTACTTC.

The V and J genes are TRBV12-3 or TRBV12-4 and TRBJ1-1; D perhaps matches TRBD1 (5 bases). The CDR3 covers 13 residues. V gave up 4 bases and J gave up 6 bases, with 12 bases separating them. The CDR3 loop reads CASSYGGFSEAFF. The DNA for the CDR3 is TGTGCCAGCAGTTATGGGGGGTTCTCTGAAGCTTTCTTT.

This chain joins TRBV5-1 and TRBJ2-2; D is possibly TRBD1 (5 bases). This CDR3 has 14 residues. Per the germline V gene, CDR1 is SGHRS and CDR2 is YFSETQ. V lost 0 bases and J lost 7, with 10 bases in between. DNA of the CDR3: TGCGCCAGCAGCTTGGGGCAGGGCAGCGGGGAGCTGTTTTTT. Protein: CASSLGQGSGELFF.

The chain recombines TRBV24-1 with TRBJ2-2; TRBD2 matches at 9 bases. The V segment lost 6 bases and the J segment 2 bases; nucleotides outside the gene matches: 9. The CDR3 covers 17 residues. CDR1 and CDR2 (germline): KGHDR, SFDVKD. The DNA of the CDR3 is TGTGCCACCAGTTCGGGGAGCGGGGGGACAAACACCGGGGAGCTGTTTTTT. Protein: CATSSGSGGTNTGELFF.

V is TRBV3-1 (or the pseudogene TRBV3-2) and J is TRBJ1-2; 8 nucleotides line up with TRBD1. The V gene's germline CDR1 is LGHDT and CDR2 YNNKEL (reference sequence). The CDR3 spans 13 residues. V dropped 4 bases and J dropped 3; count of bases not matched to a gene: 1. The chain's CDR3 is CASSPTGDYGYTF. CDR3 nucleotide sequence: TGTGCCAGCAGCCCGACAGGGGACTATGGCTACACCTTC.

This chain uses TRBV6-5 with TRBJ1-5; D call uncertain. This CDR3 contains 14 residues. Germline CDR1 MNHEY, CDR2 SVGAGI. V lost 5 bases to trimming and J lost 2 bases, with 10 bases between them. The DNA for the CDR3 is TGTGCCAGCAGTCCGGACCCTGGCAATCAGCCCCAGCATTTT. Amino acids: CASSPDPGNQPQHF.

The chain joins TRBV7-2 to TRBJ1-1; the D gene is possibly TRBD1 (5 bases). V was clipped by 2 bases and J by 6 bases, with 19 bases between them. The germline CDR1 and CDR2 sequences are SGHTA and FQGNSA. The CDR3 runs to 16 residues. CDR3: CASSLFPGAFGPEAFF. CDR3 nucleotides: TGTGCCAGCAGCTTATTCCCTGGGGCCTTCGGTCCTGAAGCTTTCTTT.

The chain is built from TRBV29-1 and TRBJ1-1; TRBD1 might be the D (5 bases). The CDR3 runs to 13 residues. The V gene lost 6 bases and the J gene lost 1 base, with 12 bases spanning the gap. Per the germline V gene, CDR1 is SQVTM and CDR2 is ANQGSEA. The CDR3 bases are TGCAGCGTAGGGGACGGAAAGAACACTGAAGCTTTCTTT. Translating it yields CSVGDGKNTEAFF. Filled out from reference TRBV29-1 and TRBJ1-1, the complete variable domain reads SAVISQKPSRDICQRGTSLTIQCQVDSQVTMMFWYRQQPGQSLTLIATANQGSEATYESGFVIDKFPISRPNLTFSTLTVSNMSPEDSSIYLCSVGDGKNTEAFFGQGTRLTVV.

The chain links TRBV5-1 to TRBJ2-1; D is tentatively TRBD1 or TRBD2 (5 bases each). The CDR3 length is 16 residues. Trimming took 2 bases from V and 9 from J, leaving 21 bases between them. Germline lookup yields CDR1 SGHRS and CDR2 YFSETQ. CDR3 coding DNA: TGCGCCAGCAGCTTACGGACCGGGACCTCCGGGGTTGAGCAGTTCTTC. This codes for CASSLRTGTSGVEQFF.

This chain uses TRBV6-6 with TRBJ2-1, with a weak D call TRBD2 (6 bases). V was cut by 5 bases and J by 7 bases, with 15 bases left in between. Germline CDR1 MNHNY, CDR2 SVGAGI (reference sequence). This CDR3 is 14 amino acids long. Here the CDR3 reads CASSNRLGKNEQFF. CDR3 bases: TGTGCCAGCAGTAATCGACTAGGGAAGAATGAGCAGTTCTTC.

The rearrangement uses TRBV19 and TRBJ1-2; D gene uncertain. Germline values: CDR1 LNHDA, CDR2 SQIVND (reference sequence). V dropped 8 bases and J dropped 4 bases, with 14 bases sitting between them. The CDR3 is 13 residues long. The CDR3 spells CASRLGPLYGYTF. The CDR3, as DNA: TGTGCCAGTCGACTTGGACCGCTCTATGGCTACACCTTC.

This chain uses TRBV2 with TRBJ2-1; perhaps TRBD2 as D (6 bases). Germline-derived CDR1 and CDR2 are SNHLY and FYNNEI. V lost 5 bases and J lost 9, with 11 bases in between. This CDR3 region has 12 residues. The CDR3 reads CASSRLGVEQFF. Here the CDR3 DNA reads TGTGCCAGCAGTAGACTAGGAGTTGAGCAGTTCTTC.

The genes are TRBV5-4 and TRBJ2-7; 10 bases fit TRBD1. The V segment lost 4 bases and the J segment 4 bases; nucleotides outside the gene matches: 2. The germline V gene encodes CDR1 SGHNT and CDR2 YYREEE (reference sequence). This CDR3 comprises 13 residues. In DNA form, the CDR3 reads TGTGCCAGCAGCCGACAGGGGGCGTACGAGCAGTACTTC. It is translated as CASSRQGAYEQYF.

This chain links TRBV6-5 with TRBJ1-4; D is perhaps TRBD1 (5 bases). Germline CDR1 is MNHEY and CDR2 is SVGAGI. This CDR3 contains 14 residues. V lost 5 bases and J lost 5, with 12 bases in between. The CDR3 region has the DNA TGTGCCAGCAGTCCCGGGGCCCGGAATGAAAAACTGTTTTTT. Protein: CASSPGARNEKLFF.

The chain has TRBV7-2 and TRBJ2-3; weak D call: TRBD2 (6 bases). V lost 5 bases and J 4 bases, leaving 13 bases between the germline ends. CDR1 is SGHTA and CDR2 is FQGNSA in the germline V gene. This CDR3 comprises 14 residues. This chain's CDR3 is CASSPGLRADTQYF. CDR3 coding DNA: TGTGCCAGCAGCCCCGGACTACGGGCAGATACGCAGTATTTT.

The rearrangement uses TRBV6-6 and TRBJ1-5; TRBD1 is a possible D gene (5 bases). CDR3 length: 13 amino acids. CDR1 and CDR2 from the germline V gene are MNHNY and SVGAGI (reference sequence). Deletions cut 8 bases from V and 0 bases from J, with 8 bases between. The DNA for the CDR3 is TGTGCCAGCGGACAAAATAGCAATCAGCCCCAGCATTTT. Translated: CASGQNSNQPQHF.

This chain connects TRBV7-9 to TRBJ2-3; maybe TRBD2 (5 bases). There are 15 residues in the CDR3. With 1 base removed from V and 4 bases from J, the gap between germline ends came to 12 bases. CDR1 and CDR2 (germline): SEHNR, FQNEAQ (reference sequence). CDR3 nucleotide sequence: TGTGCCAGCAGCTTAGTTGCTAGCACCCCAGATACGCAGTATTTT. Amino acid sequence: CASSLVASTPDTQYF. Together with reference TRBV7-9 and TRBJ2-3, the CDR3 gives the full variable domain: DTGVSQNPRHKITKRGQNVTFRCDPISEHNRLYWYRQTLGQGPEFLTYFQNEAQLEKSRLLSDRFSAERPKGSFSTLEIQRTEQGDSAMYLCASSLVASTPDTQYFGPGTRLTVL.